This TCR beta chain was recovered during a study of T cells in Graves' hyperthyroidism and ophthalmopathy. The study, taken as a whole, reports: In simple terms, a model built on 13 V-J features told ophthalmopathy apart from stable hyperthyroidism.

The source material, RNA transcripts, was used to amplify TCR beta CDR3 regions. The HTBI primer set drove a first-round RT-PCR of the TCR CDR3. Using its own MiXCR run on the multiplex PCR reads, TCRdb lists one record per CDR3 protein. The data show 220,000 or so distinct CDR3 sequences, with 16% seen just once and 25% to 30% held by the top ten. CDR3 length equals 11 residues. Germline V gives CDR1 DFQATT, CDR2 SNEGSKA (reference sequence). Trimming removed 2 bases from V and 9 bases from J, with 5 bases in between. The table lists this clonotype with many counts. Its antigen is undetermined. The cohort's ophthalmopathy patients, a group with duration under 3 months, had a Clinical Activity Score of at least 3 and a NOSPECS grade of at least 4. For the diagnoses, clinical symptoms, serum thyroxine and TRAb, thyroid ultrasound and orbital computed tomography were used. Using around 10 ml of fresh peripheral blood, PBMCs were prepared.

J is TRBJ1-6 and V is TRBV20-1; D remains ambiguous. The receptor comes from a woman younger than 35 with Graves' ophthalmopathy. Sequenced input: blood. The DNA of the CDR3 is TGCAGTGCTAGATTGGGTTCACCCCTCCACTTT. As protein: CSARLGSPLHF.